This TCR beta chain was profiled in a study of T cells after yellow fever vaccination. The V and J ends lost 4 bases and 5 bases, in that order; junction bases with no gene match: 5. From germline, CDR1 is DFQATT and CDR2 SNEGSKA (reference sequence). This CDR3 is 13 amino acids long. The study's findings and limits: The booster saw the reappearance of most primary-vaccination clones (more than 95% CD4, about 88% CD8). In FACS-sorted repertoires, abundant clonotypes from the bulk population could appear as contaminants. The study found a weaker secondary response that peaked faster, day 5 versus 15.

The table lists this clonotype with many counts. The antigen is not known. A process of 5'RACE template switching, which added a universal primer site and UMIs, was used to make TCR cDNA. MiXCR was run by TCRdb on the 5' RACE reads, yielding one entry per CDR3 protein. Of hundreds of thousands of distinct CDR3 sequences in the sample, roughly 13% are singletons; the top ten hold over 12%. The source of this sequence is a man younger than 45 who received the YFV17D yellow fever vaccine. Sequenced material: PBMCs, taken on the day of the yellow fever booster vaccination. The chain has TRBV20-1 and TRBJ2-1; 7 nucleotides align to TRBD2. CDR3 DNA sequence: TGCAGTGCTAAGTGGCTAGCGGACAATGAGCAGTTCTTC. This codes for CSAKWLADNEQFF.